This is a list of T cell receptor beta chains from one sample in a study of beta chain features in type 1 diabetes. Here immunoSEQ multiplex PCR was the method, and the copy in TCRdb shows in-frame clones only, minus some. The sample yields hundreds of thousands of clones, roughly 31% seen once. Sequenced input: naive CD4+ T cells from blood. Every receptor here comes from a young man in good health. Each CDR3 is given with its conserved first and last residue. A D gene is named only where the DNA matches it firmly. Expanded clones are given a class, and other clones once, few, many or no size at all.

v_gene	j_gene	d_gene	abundance	CDR3aa	CDR3nt
TRBV29-1	TRBJ2-7	NA	few	CSYQVCEQYF	TGCAGCTACCAGGTATGCGAGCAGTACTTC
TRBV6-4	TRBJ2-1	TRBD2	NA	CASTREGNEQFF	TGTGCCAGCACTCGGGAGGGCAATGAGCAGTTCTTC
TRBV30	TRBJ1-1	NA	few	CAWSQSEAFF	TGTGCCTGGAGTCAGAGTGAAGCTTTCTTT
TRBV7-9	TRBJ2-5	NA	NA	CASSLAIGQGLETQYF	TGTGCCAGCAGCTTAGCTATTGGGCAGGGACTGGAGACCCAGTACTTC
TRBV9	TRBJ2-1	NA	few	CASSVGPGYEQFF	TGTGCCAGCAGCGTTGGACCCGGCTATGAGCAGTTCTTC
TRBV5-1	TRBJ1-5	NA	NA	CASSLEGANQPQHF	TGCGCCAGCAGCTTGGAAGGAGCCAATCAGCCCCAGCATTTT
TRBV29-1	TRBJ2-7	NA	few	CSVGDKEQYF	TGCAGCGTTGGGGACAAGGAGCAGTACTTC
TRBV5-5	TRBJ2-3	TRBD2	NA	CASSLTSGADTQYF	TGTGCCAGCAGCTTGACTAGCGGTGCAGATACGCAGTATTTT
TRBV4-3	TRBJ1-3	NA	few	CASSGNGNTIYF	TGCGCCAGCAGCGGTAACGGAAACACCATATATTTT
TRBV7-6	TRBJ2-2	NA	NA	CASSLSGPAGELFF	TGTGCCAGCAGCTTGTCCGGTCCTGCCGGGGAGCTGTTTTTT
TRBV15	TRBJ1-3	NA	few	CATSRDRSGNTIYF	TGTGCCACCAGCAGAGATCGTAGCGGAAACACCATATATTTT
TRBV29-1	TRBJ2-5	TRBD1	few	CSVGGQAETQYF	TGCAGCGTTGGAGGACAGGCAGAGACCCAGTACTTC
TRBV7-8	TRBJ2-3	NA	NA	CASSPRGRFSGDTQYF	TGTGCCAGCAGCCCTAGAGGACGGTTCAGCGGTGATACGCAGTATTTT
TRBV30	TRBJ1-1	NA	few	CAWSDRIEAFF	TGTGCCTGGAGTGACAGGATTGAAGCTTTCTTT
TRBV20-1	TRBJ2-7	NA	NA	CSARAESEQYF	TGCAGTGCTAGGGCCGAGTCCGAGCAGTACTTC
TRBV7-2	TRBJ1-5	NA	few	CASGRRNNQPQHF	TGTGCCAGCGGCAGACGGAATAATCAGCCCCAGCATTTT
TRBV11-2	TRBJ2-2	TRBD2	NA	CASSSTSGRNTGELFF	TGTGCCAGCAGCTCAACTAGCGGGAGAAACACCGGGGAGCTGTTTTTT
TRBV14	TRBJ1-1	NA	NA	CASSARRGEAFF	TGTGCCAGCAGCGCCCGACGGGGTGAAGCTTTCTTT
TRBV30	TRBJ2-2	NA	NA	CAWGARGQNTGELFF	TGTGCCTGGGGGGCCAGGGGACAGAACACCGGGGAGCTGTTTTTT
TRBV30	TRBJ1-5	NA	NA	CAWSEQGSPQHF	TGTGCCTGGAGTGAGCAGGGTTCGCCCCAGCATTTT
TRBV5-1	TRBJ2-3	NA	NA	CASSLTVTDTQYF	TGCGCCAGCAGCTTGACAGTAACAGATACGCAGTATTTT
TRBV11-2	TRBJ2-4	TRBD2	few	CASSLDRGEGNIQYF	TGTGCCAGCAGCTTAGATCGGGGGGAAGGAAACATTCAGTACTTC
TRBV4-2	TRBJ2-1	NA	NA	CASSQVHEQFF	TGTGCCAGCAGCCAAGTCCATGAGCAGTTCTTC
TRBV30	TRBJ1-1	NA	NA	CAWSVEGRGEAFF	TGTGCCTGGAGTGTGGAGGGACGGGGCGAAGCTTTCTTT
TRBV5-1	TRBJ2-7	TRBD1	NA	CASSLEGQVGYEQYF	TGCGCCAGCAGCTTGGAGGGACAGGTTGGTTACGAGCAGTACTTC
TRBV10-3	TRBJ2-5	TRBD2	NA	CAIADIAGARETQYF	TGTGCCATCGCCGACATAGCGGGGGCGAGAGAGACCCAGTACTTC
TRBV7-9	TRBJ2-3	NA	NA	CASSLAQTDTQYF	TGTGCCAGCAGCTTAGCGCAGACAGATACGCAGTATTTT
TRBV30	TRBJ1-1	TRBD1	NA	CAWTGGRAFF	TGTGCCTGGACAGGGGGCCGGGCTTTCTTT
TRBV25-1	TRBJ2-7	TRBD2	few	CASSEAGGSYEQYF	TGTGCCAGCAGTGAAGCGGGAGGTTCCTACGAGCAGTACTTC
TRBV30	TRBJ2-7	NA	NA	CAWSANYEQYF	TGTGCCTGGAGTGCAAACTACGAGCAGTACTTC
TRBV28	TRBJ2-4	NA	NA	CASSLADRAKNIQYF	TGTGCCAGCAGTTTGGCCGACAGGGCCAAAAACATTCAGTACTTC
TRBV4-2	TRBJ2-3	NA	NA	CASSPRAAGTDTQYF	TGTGCCAGCAGCCCTCGAGCAGCTGGGACAGATACGCAGTATTTT
TRBV6-1	TRBJ2-4	NA	NA	CASSAWVGIQYF	TGTGCCAGCAGCGCCTGGGTGGGCATTCAGTACTTC
TRBV7-2	TRBJ2-2	NA	NA	CASSLEIAVGFGELFF	TGTGCCAGCAGCTTAGAAATAGCGGTGGGGTTCGGGGAGCTGTTTTTT
TRBV4-1	TRBJ2-2	NA	NA	CASSQPGLLNTGELFF	TGCGCCAGCAGCCAACCCGGACTGTTGAACACCGGGGAGCTGTTTTTT